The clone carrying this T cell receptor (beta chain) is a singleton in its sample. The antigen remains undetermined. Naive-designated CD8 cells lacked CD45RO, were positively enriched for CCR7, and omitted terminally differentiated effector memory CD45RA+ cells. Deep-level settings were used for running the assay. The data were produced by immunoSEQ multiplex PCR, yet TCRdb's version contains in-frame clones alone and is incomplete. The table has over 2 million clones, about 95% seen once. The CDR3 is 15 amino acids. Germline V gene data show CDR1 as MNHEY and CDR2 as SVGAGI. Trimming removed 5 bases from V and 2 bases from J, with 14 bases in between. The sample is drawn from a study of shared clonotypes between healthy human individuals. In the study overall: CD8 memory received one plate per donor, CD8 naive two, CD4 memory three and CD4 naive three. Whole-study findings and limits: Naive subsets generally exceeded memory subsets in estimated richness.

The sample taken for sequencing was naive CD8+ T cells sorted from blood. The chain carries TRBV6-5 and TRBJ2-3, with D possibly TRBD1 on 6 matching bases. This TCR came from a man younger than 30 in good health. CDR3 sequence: CASSALGTTTDTQYF. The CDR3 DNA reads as TGTGCCAGCAGTGCACTTGGGACAACCACAGATACGCAGTATTTT.